One and the same sample provided the 5 T cell receptor beta chains below, sequenced in a study of human T cells and chemical hapten exposure. The template was total RNA from unfractionated whole blood. During construction of the library, unique molecular identifiers were attached to individual cDNA molecules for quantitative, reproducible TCR counting. Via MiXCR, TCRdb re-called the reads, giving one row per CDR3 protein. The repertoire holds about 120,000 distinct CDR3 sequences, with over 7% as singletons. Sequencing was performed on whole blood. These receptors were taken from a human donor in good health. Some clones in this sample may be carry-over from other donors' samples.

This clonotype was found many times. This sequence joins TRBV29-1 and TRBJ1-4, with a possible D match to TRBD1 (6 bases). Germline values: CDR1 SQVTM, CDR2 ANQGSEA. Trimming removed 4 bases from V and 8 bases from J, with 14 bases in between. CDR3 length: 13 amino acids. The CDR3 reads CSVATGFDEKLFF. The DNA for the CDR3 is TGCAGCGTTGCGACAGGATTCGACGAAAAACTGTTTTTT.

The sample holds many counts of this clonotype. The chain carries TRBV12-3 or TRBV12-4 and TRBJ2-4, with D unresolved. V was pared by 3 bases and J by 8 bases, with 14 bases between. This CDR3 spans 14 amino acids. CDR3 coding DNA: TGTGCCAGCAGTTTGATCCGGACCAGCGACATTCAGTACTTC. Its protein is CASSLIRTSDIQYF.

This clonotype was detected only a few times. This chain links TRBV7-9 with TRBJ1-2, with D unclear. V lost 5 bases and J lost 3, with 19 bases in between. The germline gives CDR1 SEHNR, CDR2 FQNEAQ (reference sequence). This CDR3 has 16 residues. In nucleotides, the CDR3 is TGTGCCAGCAGCAATAAGGTGACCGTTGCAGACTATGGCTACACCTTC. Its translation is CASSNKVTVADYGYTF.

The J gene is TRBJ1-6, the V gene TRBV19; D remains unclear. This CDR3 comprises 14 residues. Germline CDR1 and CDR2: LNHDA and SQIVND (reference sequence). The V gene lost 10 bases and the J gene lost 3 bases, with 13 bases spanning the gap. The CDR3 DNA is TGTGCCACCCTAAGGGTCCGCTATAATTCACCCCTCCACTTT. It encodes CATLRVRYNSPLHF.

Many counts were recorded for this clonotype. The J gene is TRBJ1-2, the V gene TRBV10-1; no reliable D call. The CDR3 runs 13 residues. Germline CDR1 is WNHNN and CDR2 is SYGVQD (reference sequence). With 6 bases removed from V and 8 bases from J, the gap between germline ends came to 16 bases. The CDR3 region has the DNA TGCGCCAGCAGCGCCGGACCTTCTGGGGGCTACACCTTC. It specifies CASSAGPSGGYTF.